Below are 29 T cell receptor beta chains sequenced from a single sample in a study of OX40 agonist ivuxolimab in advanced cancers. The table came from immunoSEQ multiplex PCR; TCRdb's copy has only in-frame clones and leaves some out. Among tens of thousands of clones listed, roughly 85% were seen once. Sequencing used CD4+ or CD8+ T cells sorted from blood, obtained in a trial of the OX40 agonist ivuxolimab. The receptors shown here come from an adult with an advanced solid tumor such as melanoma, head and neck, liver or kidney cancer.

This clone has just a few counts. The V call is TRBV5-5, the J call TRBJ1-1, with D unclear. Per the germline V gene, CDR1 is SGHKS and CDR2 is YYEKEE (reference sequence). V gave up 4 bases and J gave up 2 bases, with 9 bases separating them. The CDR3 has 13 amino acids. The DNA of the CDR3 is TGTGCCAGCAGCCCCGGTAGCAACACTGAAGCTTTCTTT. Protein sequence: CASSPGSNTEAFF. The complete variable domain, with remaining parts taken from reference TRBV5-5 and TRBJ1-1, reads DAGVTQSPTHLIKTRGQQVTLRCSPISGHKSVSWYQQVLGQGPQFIFQYYEKEERGRGNFPDRFSARQFPNYSSELNVNALLLGDSALYLCASSPGSNTEAFFGQGTRLTVV.

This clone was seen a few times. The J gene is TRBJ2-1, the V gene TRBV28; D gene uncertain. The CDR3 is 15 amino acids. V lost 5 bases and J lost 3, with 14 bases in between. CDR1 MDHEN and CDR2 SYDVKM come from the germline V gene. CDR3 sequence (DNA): TGTGCCAGCAGTACCGAGACTCTGATCTACAATGAGCAGTTCTTC. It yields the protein CASSTETLIYNEQFF.

This chain's CDR3 is CASSQERTPSDTQYF. The CDR3 bases are TGCGCCAGCAGCCAAGAGCGGACGCCCTCAGATACGCAGTATTTT. V is TRBV4-1 and J is TRBJ2-3; D unresolved. The CDR3 has 15 residues. The V and J ends lost 0 bases and 4 bases respectively, with 11 bases between them. The germline gives CDR1 MGHRA, CDR2 YSYEKL.

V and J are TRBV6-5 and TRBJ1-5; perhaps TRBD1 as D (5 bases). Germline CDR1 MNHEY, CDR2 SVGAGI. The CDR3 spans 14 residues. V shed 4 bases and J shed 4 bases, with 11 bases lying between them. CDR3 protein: CASSLPGLNQPQHF. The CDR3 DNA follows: TGTGCCAGCAGTTTACCAGGGCTTAATCAGCCCCAGCATTTT.

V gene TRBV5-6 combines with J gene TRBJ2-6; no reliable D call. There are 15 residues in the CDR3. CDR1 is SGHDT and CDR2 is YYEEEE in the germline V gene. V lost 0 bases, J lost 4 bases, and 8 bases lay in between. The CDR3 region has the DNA TGTGCCAGCAGCTTGGCGGCTCGGGGGGCCAACGTCCTGACTTTC. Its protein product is CASSLAARGANVLTF. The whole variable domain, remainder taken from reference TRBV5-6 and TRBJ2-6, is DAGVTQSPTHLIKTRGQQVTLRCSPKSGHDTVSWYQQALGQGPQFIFQYYEEEERQRGNFPDRFSGHQFPNYSSELNVNALLLGDSALYLCASSLAARGANVLTFGAGSRLTVL.

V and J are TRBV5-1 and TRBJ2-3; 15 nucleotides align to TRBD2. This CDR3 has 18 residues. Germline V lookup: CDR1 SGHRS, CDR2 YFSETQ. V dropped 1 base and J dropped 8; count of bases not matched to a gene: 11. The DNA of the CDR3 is TGCGCCAGCAGCTTGATTCGGACTAGCGGGGGGGCCGAGGGTACGCAGTATTTT. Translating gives CASSLIRTSGGAEGTQYF.

The CDR3 here is CASAGLAGTTDTQYF. The CDR3 DNA follows: TGTGCCAGCGCCGGACTAGCGGGAACCACAGATACGCAGTATTTT. This sequence joins TRBV7-9 and TRBJ2-3; 12 bases agree with TRBD2. Looked up from germline, CDR1 is SEHNR and CDR2 is FQNEAQ (reference sequence). This CDR3 has 15 amino acids. The J segment lost 2 bases and the V segment lost 8 bases, leaving 5 bases of the junction unmatched.

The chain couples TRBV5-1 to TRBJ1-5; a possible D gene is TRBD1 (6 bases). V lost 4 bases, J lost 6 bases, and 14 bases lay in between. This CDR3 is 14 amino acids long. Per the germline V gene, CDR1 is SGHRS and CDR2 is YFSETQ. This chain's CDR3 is CASSLEGGSQPQHF. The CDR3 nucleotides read TGCGCCAGCAGCCTAGAGGGGGGTAGTCAGCCCCAGCATTTT.

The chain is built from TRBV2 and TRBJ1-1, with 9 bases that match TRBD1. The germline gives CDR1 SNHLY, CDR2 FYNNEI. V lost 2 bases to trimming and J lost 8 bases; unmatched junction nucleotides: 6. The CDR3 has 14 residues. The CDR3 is CASSEIQGAPEAFF. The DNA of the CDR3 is TGTGCCAGCAGTGAAATACAGGGGGCGCCCGAAGCTTTCTTT.

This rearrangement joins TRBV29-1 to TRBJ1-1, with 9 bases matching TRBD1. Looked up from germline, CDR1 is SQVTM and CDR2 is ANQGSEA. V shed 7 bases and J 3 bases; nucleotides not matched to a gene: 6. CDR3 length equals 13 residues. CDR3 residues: CSANRGPDTEAFF. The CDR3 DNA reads TGCAGCGCTAACAGGGGGCCTGACACTGAAGCTTTCTTT.

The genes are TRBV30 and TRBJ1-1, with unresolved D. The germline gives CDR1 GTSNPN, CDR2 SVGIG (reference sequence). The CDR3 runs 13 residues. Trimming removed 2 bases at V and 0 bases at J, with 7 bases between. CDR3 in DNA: TGTGCCTGGAGTCGCCAATTGAACACTGAAGCTTTCTTT. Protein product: CAWSRQLNTEAFF.

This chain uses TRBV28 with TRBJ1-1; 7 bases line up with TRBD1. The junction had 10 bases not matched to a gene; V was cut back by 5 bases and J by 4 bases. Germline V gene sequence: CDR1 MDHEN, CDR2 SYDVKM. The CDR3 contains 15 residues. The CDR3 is CASSVRGRSGTEAFF. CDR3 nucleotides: TGTGCCAGCAGTGTGAGGGGGCGCTCTGGCACTGAAGCTTTCTTT.

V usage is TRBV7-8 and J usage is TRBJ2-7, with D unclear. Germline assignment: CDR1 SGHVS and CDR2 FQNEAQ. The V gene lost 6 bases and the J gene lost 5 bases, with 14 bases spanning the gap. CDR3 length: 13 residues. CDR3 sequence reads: CASSPGPPHEQYV. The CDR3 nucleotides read TGTGCCAGCAGTCCCGGACCTCCCCACGAGCAGTACGTC.

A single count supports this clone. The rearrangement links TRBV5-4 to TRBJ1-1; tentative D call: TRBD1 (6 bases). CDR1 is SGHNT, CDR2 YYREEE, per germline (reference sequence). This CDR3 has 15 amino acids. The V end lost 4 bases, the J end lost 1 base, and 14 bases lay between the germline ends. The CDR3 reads CASSPPVTGNTEAFF. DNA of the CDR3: TGTGCCAGCAGCCCACCTGTGACAGGGAACACTGAAGCTTTCTTT.

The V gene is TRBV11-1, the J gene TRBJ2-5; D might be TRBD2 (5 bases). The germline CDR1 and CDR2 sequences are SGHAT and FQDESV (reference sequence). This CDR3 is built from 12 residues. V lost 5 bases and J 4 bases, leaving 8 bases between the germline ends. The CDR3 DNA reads TGTGCCAGCAGCCCCGGACTAGAGACCCAGTACTTC. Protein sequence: CASSPGLETQYF.

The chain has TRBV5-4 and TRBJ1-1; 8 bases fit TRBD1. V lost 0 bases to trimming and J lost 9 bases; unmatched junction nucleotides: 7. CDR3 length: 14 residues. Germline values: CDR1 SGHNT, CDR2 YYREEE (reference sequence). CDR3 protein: CASSLAETGGKAFF. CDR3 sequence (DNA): TGTGCCAGCAGCTTGGCCGAAACAGGGGGGAAAGCTTTCTTT.

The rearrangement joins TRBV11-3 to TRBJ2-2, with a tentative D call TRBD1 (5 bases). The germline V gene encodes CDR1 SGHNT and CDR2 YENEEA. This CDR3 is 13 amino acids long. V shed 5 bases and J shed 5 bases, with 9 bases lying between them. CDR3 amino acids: CASSRDRTGELFF. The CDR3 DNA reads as TGTGCCAGCAGCCGCGACAGAACCGGGGAGCTGTTTTTT.

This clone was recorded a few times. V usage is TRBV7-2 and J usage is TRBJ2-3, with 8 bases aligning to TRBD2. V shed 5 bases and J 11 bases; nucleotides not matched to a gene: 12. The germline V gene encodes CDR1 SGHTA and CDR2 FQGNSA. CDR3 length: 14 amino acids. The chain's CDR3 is CASSPGLAGLGQYF. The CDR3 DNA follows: TGTGCCAGCAGCCCTGGACTAGCCGGCTTAGGGCAGTATTTT.

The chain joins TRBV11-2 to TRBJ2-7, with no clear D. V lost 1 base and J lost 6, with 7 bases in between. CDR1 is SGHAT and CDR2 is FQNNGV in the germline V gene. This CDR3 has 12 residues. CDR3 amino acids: CASSLVPAEQYF. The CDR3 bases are TGTGCCAGCAGCTTAGTCCCAGCCGAGCAGTACTTC.

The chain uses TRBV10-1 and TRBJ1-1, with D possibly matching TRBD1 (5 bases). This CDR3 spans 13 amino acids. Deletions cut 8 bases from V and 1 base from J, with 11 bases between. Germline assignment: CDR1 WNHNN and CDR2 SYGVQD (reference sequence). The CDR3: CASSDRPNTEAFF. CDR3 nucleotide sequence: TGCGCCAGCTCAGACAGACCGAACACTGAAGCTTTCTTT.

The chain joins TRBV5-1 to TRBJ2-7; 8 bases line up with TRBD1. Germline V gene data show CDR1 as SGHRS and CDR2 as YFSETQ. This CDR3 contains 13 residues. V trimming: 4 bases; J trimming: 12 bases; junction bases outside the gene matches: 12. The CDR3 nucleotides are TGCGCCAGCAGCGAACAACAGGGGGAAGAGTTGTACGTC. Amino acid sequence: CASSEQQGEELYV.

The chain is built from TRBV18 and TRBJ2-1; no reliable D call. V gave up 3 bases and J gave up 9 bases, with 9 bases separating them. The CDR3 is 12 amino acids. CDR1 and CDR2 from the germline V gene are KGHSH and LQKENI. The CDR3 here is CASSPDPPEQFF. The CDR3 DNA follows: TGTGCCAGCTCACCCGACCCCCCTGAGCAGTTCTTC.

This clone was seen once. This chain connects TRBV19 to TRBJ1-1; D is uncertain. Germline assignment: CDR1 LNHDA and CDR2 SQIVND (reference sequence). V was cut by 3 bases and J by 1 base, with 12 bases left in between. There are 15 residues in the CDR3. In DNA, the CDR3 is TGTGCCAGTAGTATGCCCCCTTGGCCGAACACTGAAGCTTTCTTT. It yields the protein CASSMPPWPNTEAFF.

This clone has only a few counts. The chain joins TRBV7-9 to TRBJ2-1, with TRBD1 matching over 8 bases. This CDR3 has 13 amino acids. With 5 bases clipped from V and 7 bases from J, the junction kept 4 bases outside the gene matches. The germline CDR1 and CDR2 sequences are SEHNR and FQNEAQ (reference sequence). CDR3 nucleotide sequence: TGTGCCAGCAGCCTGGACAGGGAAAATGAGCAGTTCTTC. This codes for CASSLDRENEQFF.

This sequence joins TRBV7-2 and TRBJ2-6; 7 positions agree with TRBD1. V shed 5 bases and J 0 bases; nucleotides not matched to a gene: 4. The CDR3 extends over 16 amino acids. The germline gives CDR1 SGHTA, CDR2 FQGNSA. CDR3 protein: CASSGQALSGANVLTF. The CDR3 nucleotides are TGTGCCAGCAGCGGACAGGCCCTCTCTGGGGCCAACGTCCTGACTTTC.

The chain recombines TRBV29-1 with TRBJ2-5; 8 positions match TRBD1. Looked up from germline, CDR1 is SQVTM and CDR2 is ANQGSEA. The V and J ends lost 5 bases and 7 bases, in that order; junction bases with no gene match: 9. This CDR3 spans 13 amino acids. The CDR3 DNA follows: TGCAGCGTTTCCGGACAGGGATGGGTGACCCAGTACTTC. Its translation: CSVSGQGWVTQYF.

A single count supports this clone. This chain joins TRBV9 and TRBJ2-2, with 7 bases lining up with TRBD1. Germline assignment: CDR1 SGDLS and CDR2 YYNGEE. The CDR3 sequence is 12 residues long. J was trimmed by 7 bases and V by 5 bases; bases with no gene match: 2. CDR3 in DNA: TGTGCCAGCAGTAGGGGGCTCGGGGAGCTGTTTTTT. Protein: CASSRGLGELFF.

The CDR3: CASSFRVTDTQYF. The DNA of the CDR3 is TGTGCCAGCAGCTTCAGGGTTACAGATACGCAGTATTTT. V gene TRBV7-2 combines with J gene TRBJ2-3, with TRBD1 as a possible D gene (5 bases). CDR1 and CDR2 from the germline V gene are SGHTA and FQGNSA. This CDR3 has 13 amino acids. Trimming shortened V by 3 bases and J by 3 bases, and 7 bases separated the two germline ends. Together with reference TRBV7-2 and TRBJ2-3, the CDR3 gives the full variable domain: GAGVSQSPSNKVTEKGKDVELRCDPISGHTALYWYRQSLGQGLEFLIYFQGNSAPDKSGLPSDRFSAERTGGSVSTLTIQRTQQEDSAVYLCASSFRVTDTQYFGPGTRLTVL.

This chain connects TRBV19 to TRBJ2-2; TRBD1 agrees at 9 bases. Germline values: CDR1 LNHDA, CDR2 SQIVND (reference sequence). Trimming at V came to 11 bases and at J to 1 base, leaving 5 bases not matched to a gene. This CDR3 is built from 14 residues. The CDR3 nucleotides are TGTGCCGGGGGACAGGGTGGGAACACCGGGGAGCTGTTTTTT. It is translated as CAGGQGGNTGELFF.